This passage covers 3 T cell receptor beta chains from one sample sequenced in a study of T cell responses to AZD1222 COVID-19 vaccine. TCRdb's copy holds only in-frame clones and misses some; the assay was immunoSEQ multiplex PCR. The sample shows roughly 120,000 clones, 92% of them seen only once. The material sequenced was peripheral blood, taken 28 days after the second AZD1222 dose. The receptors were sampled from an adult who received the AZD1222 COVID-19 vaccine.

The V and J genes are TRBV6-1 and TRBJ1-5; TRBD1 aligns across 11 bases. The CDR3 is 17 residues long. Germline loops: CDR1 MNHNS, CDR2 SASEGT. Trimming took 4 bases from V and 0 from J; bases not matched to a gene: 5. CDR3 nucleotide sequence: TGTGCCAGCAGTGGGACAGGGGGCCTTTATAGCAATCAGCCCCAGCATTTT. It yields the protein CASSGTGGLYSNQPQHF.

The rearrangement uses TRBV6-2 or TRBV6-3 and TRBJ2-3; maybe TRBD1 (5 bases). Germline CDR1 is MNHEY and CDR2 is SVGEGT. CDR3 length: 12 amino acids. Trimming stripped 5 bases from V and 4 bases from J, with 7 bases between. The CDR3 here is CASSRRADTQYF. The CDR3 DNA reads TGTGCCAGCAGTCGCAGGGCAGATACGCAGTATTTT.

This clone was observed a single time. The chain carries TRBV7-9 and TRBJ2-1, with no clear D. With 1 base removed from V and 10 bases from J, the gap between germline ends came to 17 bases. The CDR3 is 15 amino acids. CDR1 and CDR2 from the germline V gene are SEHNR and FQNEAQ (reference sequence). This CDR3 is CASSLGPLVAEEQFF. The DNA of the CDR3 is TGTGCCAGCAGCTTAGGACCTCTAGTGGCCGAAGAGCAGTTCTTC.